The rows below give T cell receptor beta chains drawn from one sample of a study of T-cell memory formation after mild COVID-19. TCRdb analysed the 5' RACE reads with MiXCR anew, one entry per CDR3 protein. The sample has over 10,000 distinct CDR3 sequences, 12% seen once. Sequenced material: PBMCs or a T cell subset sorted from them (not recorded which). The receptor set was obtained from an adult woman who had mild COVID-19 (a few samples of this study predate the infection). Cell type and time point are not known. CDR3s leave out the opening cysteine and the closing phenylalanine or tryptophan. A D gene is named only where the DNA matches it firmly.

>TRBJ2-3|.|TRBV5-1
ASSLPLTDTQY
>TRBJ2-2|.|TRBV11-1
ASSYKVRAGNTGELF
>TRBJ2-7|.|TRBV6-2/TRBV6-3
ASSLLGGSSSEQY
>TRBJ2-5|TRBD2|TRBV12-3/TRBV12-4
ASSLTSGGLSRETQY
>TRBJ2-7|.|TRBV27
ASSLSVSYEQY
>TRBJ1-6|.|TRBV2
ASLGGLNSPLH
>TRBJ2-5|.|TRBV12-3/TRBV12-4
ARSFSLKTQY
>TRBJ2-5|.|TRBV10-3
AISVQGQGGTFYQETQY
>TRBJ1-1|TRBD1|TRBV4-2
ASSQVDRDSRTEAF
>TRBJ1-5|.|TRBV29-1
SVDSSNQPQH
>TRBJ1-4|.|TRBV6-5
ASSYSTASSNEKLF
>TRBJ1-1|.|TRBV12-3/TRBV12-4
ASSLVRGSLPLNTEAF
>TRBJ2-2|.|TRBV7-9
ASSLDPTVPRELF
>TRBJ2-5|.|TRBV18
ASSPHQGQGYQETQY
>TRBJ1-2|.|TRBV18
ASSPQGVSGDYGYT
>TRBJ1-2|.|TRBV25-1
ASRPGGNYGYT
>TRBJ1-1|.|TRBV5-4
ASTYDSSPLNTEAF
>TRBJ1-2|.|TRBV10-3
ATRVGENYGYT
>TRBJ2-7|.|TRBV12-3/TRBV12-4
ASSFFASVSYEQY
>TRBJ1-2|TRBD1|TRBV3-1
ASSGQNRGDYGYT
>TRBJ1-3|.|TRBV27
ASRPGAVSSGNTIY
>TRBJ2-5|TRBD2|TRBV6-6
ASKLAVLQETQY
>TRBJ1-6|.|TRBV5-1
ASRPGDLSNSPLH
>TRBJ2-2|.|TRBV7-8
ASRNTNTGELF